The 32 T cell receptor beta chains below come from one sample, sequenced in a study of CD8+ T cells in alopecia areata. Treatment meaning: oral pan-JAK inhibitor, 5-10 mg twice daily. Extraction and reverse transcription of RNA yielded cDNA as the sequencing template. The table came from immunoSEQ multiplex PCR; TCRdb's copy has only in-frame clones and leaves some out. The sample holds approximately 150,000 clones, approximately 59% seen once. Sequencing was performed on CD4+ T cells sorted from blood, taken at approximately week 60, from a patient treated with tofacitinib. Receptors were obtained from a human donor with alopecia areata.

The chain joins TRBV30 to TRBJ2-7, with D uncertain. V lost 0 bases to trimming and J lost 6 bases, with 15 bases between them. Germline V gives CDR1 GTSNPN, CDR2 SVGIG (reference sequence). This CDR3 comprises 14 residues. The CDR3 DNA sequence: TGTGCCTGGAGTGTACCCCCTCCCCCGCGCGAGCAGTACTTC. It codes for CAWSVPPPPREQYF.

The genes are TRBV29-1 and TRBJ2-7, with a possible D match to TRBD1 (5 bases). This CDR3 contains 13 residues. The germline V gene encodes CDR1 SQVTM and CDR2 ANQGSEA. Trimming removed 4 bases at V and 3 bases at J, with 13 bases between. The CDR3 nucleotides read TGCAGCGTTGCCGAAGGGGTTCGCTACGAGCAGTACTTC. Its translation: CSVAEGVRYEQYF.

J is TRBJ2-4 and V is TRBV30, with 8 bases matching TRBD1. This CDR3 spans 15 amino acids. CDR1 is GTSNPN and CDR2 is SVGIG in the germline V gene (reference sequence). Trimming removed 3 bases from V and 1 base from J; junction bases left unmatched: 5. The CDR3 reads CAWRDRVRAKNIQYF. CDR3 in DNA: TGTGCCTGGAGGGACAGGGTCCGTGCCAAAAACATTCAGTACTTC.

The chain links TRBV6-1 to TRBJ1-2; D is perhaps TRBD1 (5 bases). The CDR3 runs 14 residues. The V gene lost 7 bases and the J gene lost 2 bases, with 14 bases spanning the gap. Germline CDR1 MNHNS, CDR2 SASEGT. The CDR3 DNA reads as TGTGCCAGCACTACGACAGTGAAGAACTATGGCTACACCTTC. This gives the protein CASTTTVKNYGYTF.

V gene TRBV5-1 combines with J gene TRBJ2-3; 8 bases are shared with TRBD1. The CDR3 contains 17 residues. V lost 0 bases, J lost 0 bases, and 6 bases stayed unmatched. In germline, CDR1 is SGHRS, CDR2 YFSETQ. The chain's CDR3 is CASSLGTGSTSTDTQYF. CDR3 DNA sequence: TGCGCCAGCAGCTTGGGGACAGGGTCGACTAGCACAGATACGCAGTATTTT.

This clone came up a few times. The chain links TRBV29-1 to TRBJ1-1; no clear D gene. Germline V lookup: CDR1 SQVTM, CDR2 ANQGSEA. The CDR3 runs to 13 residues. The V gene lost 4 bases and the J gene lost 2 bases, with 11 bases spanning the gap. CDR3 loop: CSVAVTANTEAFF. The CDR3 DNA reads TGCAGCGTTGCTGTAACAGCCAACACTGAAGCTTTCTTT.

This rearrangement joins TRBV29-1 to TRBJ2-7; tentatively, D is TRBD1 (6 bases). With 7 bases removed from V and 5 bases from J, the gap between germline ends came to 12 bases. Germline V CDR1 and CDR2: SQVTM, ANQGSEA. This CDR3 has 11 residues. This CDR3 is CSGRNRDEQYF. In nucleotides, the CDR3 is TGCAGCGGACGCAACAGGGACGAGCAGTACTTC.

The V call is TRBV5-1, the J call TRBJ2-5; no clear D gene. The CDR3 length is 12 residues. Germline V CDR1 and CDR2: SGHRS, YFSETQ. V lost 4 bases to trimming and J lost 5 bases, with 9 bases between them. This chain's CDR3 is CASSVSEETQYF. In DNA, the CDR3 is TGCGCCAGCAGCGTATCAGAGGAGACCCAGTACTTC. The full variable domain, in which reference TRBV5-1 and TRBJ2-5 provide the parts outside the CDR3, is KAGVTQTPRYLIKTRGQQVTLSCSPISGHRSVSWYQQTPGQGLQFLFEYFSETQRNKGNFPGRFSGRQFSNSRSEMNVSTLELGDSALYLCASSVSEETQYFGPGTRLLVL.

This chain connects TRBV29-1 to TRBJ2-7; tentative D call: TRBD1 (6 bases). From germline, CDR1 is SQVTM and CDR2 ANQGSEA. The CDR3 runs to 13 residues. With 3 bases removed from V and 2 bases from J, the gap between germline ends came to 11 bases. The CDR3 protein is CSVEGQHTYEQYF. The CDR3, as DNA: TGCAGCGTTGAGGGACAACACACCTACGAGCAGTACTTC.

This clone was seen a handful of times. The chain joins TRBV27 to TRBJ2-7; weak D call: TRBD2 (5 bases). Trimming removed 3 bases from V and 1 base from J, with 10 bases in between. Looked up from germline, CDR1 is MNHEY and CDR2 is SMNVEV (reference sequence). This CDR3 is 14 amino acids long. Here the CDR3 DNA reads TGTGCCAGCAGTTTCCTAGCTGGGTCCTACGAGCAGTACTTC. Its protein product is CASSFLAGSYEQYF.

CDR3 loop: CASSYSTTNYGYTF. The CDR3, as DNA: TGTGCCAGCAGTTACTCGACGACTAACTATGGCTACACCTTC. The chain uses TRBV6-6 and TRBJ1-2; D ambiguous. In germline, CDR1 is MNHNY, CDR2 SVGAGI (reference sequence). The CDR3 spans 14 residues. Trimming shortened V by 0 bases and J by 0 bases, and 5 bases separated the two germline ends.

CDR3 protein: CASSVEAGGSGYGYTF. Written as DNA, the CDR3 is TGTGCCAGCAGCGTAGAGGCAGGGGGCAGTGGCTATGGCTACACCTTC. V is TRBV9 and J is TRBJ1-2; 8 positions agree with TRBD1. The V gene's germline CDR1 is SGDLS and CDR2 YYNGEE. The CDR3 has 16 amino acids. With 0 bases clipped from V and 4 bases from J, the junction kept 8 bases outside the gene matches.

In its sample, this clone was seen a few times. The gene calls are TRBV4-1 and TRBJ2-3; TRBD2 matches at 10 bases. Germline lookup yields CDR1 MGHRA and CDR2 YSYEKL. V shed 0 bases and J 6 bases; nucleotides not matched to a gene: 9. The CDR3 extends over 17 amino acids. CDR3 region: CASSQDSLAGAGDTQYF. The CDR3 coding sequence is TGCGCCAGCAGCCAAGATTCTCTAGCGGGGGCAGGGGATACGCAGTATTTT.

The chain links TRBV29-1 to TRBJ1-1; no clear D gene. There are 13 residues in the CDR3. V lost 3 bases and J 3 bases, leaving 11 bases between the germline ends. The germline CDR1 and CDR2 sequences are SQVTM and ANQGSEA. The CDR3 region is CSVELVRDTEAFF. The CDR3 DNA is TGCAGCGTTGAGTTGGTGCGGGACACTGAAGCTTTCTTT.

CDR3 region: CAISEPRETQYF. CDR3 DNA: TGTGCCATCAGTGAGCCCAGAGAGACCCAGTACTTC. This chain uses TRBV10-3 with TRBJ2-5; D call uncertain. Trimming removed 2 bases at V and 4 bases at J, with 5 bases between. CDR3 length: 12 amino acids. CDR1 and CDR2 from the germline V gene are ENHRY and SYGVKD.

This chain joins TRBV29-1 and TRBJ1-1; 7 bases are shared with TRBD1. Trimming took 0 bases from V and 1 from J; bases not matched to a gene: 5. From germline, CDR1 is SQVTM and CDR2 ANQGSEA. The CDR3 extends over 15 amino acids. CDR3 bases: TGCAGCGTTGAAGAAGCCGGGACAGCGAACACTGAAGCTTTCTTT. Its translation is CSVEEAGTANTEAFF.

The CDR3 nucleotides read TGCGCCAGCAGCCAATACTTGTACTCTGGAAACACCATATATTTT. The encoded protein is CASSQYLYSGNTIYF. The V call is TRBV4-1, the J call TRBJ1-3; D remains unclear. This CDR3 region has 15 residues. Germline assignment: CDR1 MGHRA and CDR2 YSYEKL. Trimming removed 2 bases from V and 0 bases from J, with 8 bases in between.

The rearrangement joins TRBV30 to TRBJ1-6; D may be TRBD1 (5 bases). The germline V gene encodes CDR1 GTSNPN and CDR2 SVGIG (reference sequence). V was clipped by 4 bases and J by 6 bases, with 10 bases between them. The CDR3 contains 13 residues. The CDR3 DNA reads as TGTGCCTGGACGACAGCTCCTAATTCACCCCTCCACTTT. Amino acids: CAWTTAPNSPLHF.

This clone was seen a few times. This chain joins TRBV2 and TRBJ1-5; D is undetermined. The CDR3 spans 13 residues. Germline CDR1 is SNHLY and CDR2 is FYNNEI. Trimming removed 2 bases at V and 2 bases at J, with 4 bases between. The CDR3 spells CASSESGNQPQHF. The CDR3 nucleotides read TGTGCCAGCAGTGAATCGGGCAATCAGCCCCAGCATTTT.

The table lists this clone with a few counts. The V call is TRBV29-1, the J call TRBJ1-2; 12 positions match TRBD1. The CDR3 is 13 residues long. Germline-derived CDR1 and CDR2 are SQVTM and ANQGSEA. J was trimmed by 6 bases and V by 6 bases; bases with no gene match: 5. CDR3 coding DNA: TGCAGCGTGACCGGGACAGGGGGCGATGGCTACACCTTC. Its protein product is CSVTGTGGDGYTF.

This clone was picked up a small number of times. The chain uses TRBV29-1 and TRBJ2-2; D is perhaps TRBD2 (6 bases). V dropped 6 bases and J dropped 5 bases, with 13 bases sitting between them. Germline assignment: CDR1 SQVTM and CDR2 ANQGSEA. The CDR3 consists of 13 residues. This CDR3 reads CSVTSGGTGELFF. CDR3 in DNA: TGCAGCGTGACTTCCGGGGGAACCGGGGAGCTGTTTTTT.

This clone turned up a few times. This chain links TRBV30 with TRBJ1-3; D remains ambiguous. CDR1 and CDR2 from the germline V gene are GTSNPN and SVGIG (reference sequence). The CDR3 spans 13 residues. Trimming stripped 6 bases from V and 1 base from J, with 10 bases between. The chain's CDR3 is CACGRISGNTIYF. CDR3 bases: TGTGCCTGCGGACGGATTTCTGGAAACACCATATATTTT.

V gene TRBV29-1 combines with J gene TRBJ2-3; TRBD2 aligns across 13 bases. V trimming: 8 bases; J trimming: 0 bases; junction bases outside the gene matches: 5. The CDR3 covers 15 residues. Germline CDR1 and CDR2: SQVTM and ANQGSEA. CDR3 in amino acids: CSLGTSGDSTDTQYF. Written as DNA, the CDR3 is TGCAGCCTAGGGACTAGCGGGGACAGCACAGATACGCAGTATTTT.

The V call is TRBV7-2, the J call TRBJ2-7; 7 bases align to TRBD1. Losses at the gene ends were 0 bases for V and 1 base for J; bases not matched to a gene: 3. Germline V lookup: CDR1 SGHTA, CDR2 FQGNSA. The CDR3 has 15 amino acids. The CDR3 sequence: CASSLAGQPSYEQYF. The CDR3 coding sequence is TGTGCCAGCAGCTTAGCGGGACAGCCATCCTACGAGCAGTACTTC.

The J gene is TRBJ2-5, the V gene TRBV29-1, with D unresolved. The CDR3 is 10 residues long. Trimming shortened V by 4 bases and J by 5 bases, and 5 bases separated the two germline ends. Per germline, CDR1 SQVTM and CDR2 ANQGSEA. The CDR3 DNA reads TGCAGCGTTGTACATGAGACCCAGTACTTC. Protein product: CSVVHETQYF. The entire variable domain, with the rest obtained from reference TRBV29-1 and TRBJ2-5, is as follows: SAVISQKPSRDICQRGTSLTIQCQVDSQVTMMFWYRQQPGQSLTLIATANQGSEATYESGFVIDKFPISRPNLTFSTLTVSNMSPEDSSIYLCSVVHETQYFGPGTRLLVL.

This chain links TRBV29-1 with TRBJ2-5; no definite D call. The length of the CDR3 is 12 residues. V lost 3 bases and J 1 base, leaving 6 bases between the germline ends. The germline V gene encodes CDR1 SQVTM and CDR2 ANQGSEA. CDR3 sequence: CSVDLTQETQYF. The CDR3 nucleotides are TGCAGCGTTGACTTGACCCAAGAGACCCAGTACTTC.

The sample holds a few counts of this clone. The rearrangement links TRBV29-1 to TRBJ1-3; D remains ambiguous. Germline V CDR1 and CDR2: SQVTM, ANQGSEA. This CDR3 is built from 12 residues. The V end lost 1 base, the J end lost 3 bases, and 4 bases lay between the germline ends. The CDR3 region is CSVEGVGNTIYF. CDR3 sequence (DNA): TGCAGCGTTGAAGGGGTTGGAAACACCATATATTTT.

V usage is TRBV11-3 and J usage is TRBJ1-1, with 7 bases matching TRBD1. Trimming cost V 5 bases and J 1 base; bases outside gene matches: 4. Germline CDR1 SGHNT, CDR2 YENEEA. The length of the CDR3 is 14 residues. In DNA, the CDR3 is TGTGCCAGCAGCGCGAACAGGGGGAACACTGAAGCTTTCTTT. Its translation: CASSANRGNTEAFF.

This chain joins TRBV29-1 and TRBJ2-1, with 7 bases identical to TRBD1. V lost 3 bases and J lost 0; bases outside the gene matches: 5. The germline V gene has CDR1 SQVTM and CDR2 ANQGSEA. The CDR3 is made up of 15 amino acids. CDR3 bases: TGCAGCGTTGAGACAGGGACAAGCTCCTACAATGAGCAGTTCTTC. As protein: CSVETGTSSYNEQFF.

In this sample, this clone turned up once. The genes are TRBV4-2 and TRBJ2-5, with a tentative D call TRBD1 (7 bases). Trimming took 1 base from V and 5 from J, leaving 26 bases between them. CDR1 and CDR2 (germline): LGHNA, YNFKEQ. The length of the CDR3 is 19 residues. The DNA of the CDR3 is TGTGCCAGCAGCCAAGTAGGTGGGACAGTCCTCCGGAGGGAGGAGACCCAGTACTTC. It codes for CASSQVGGTVLRREETQYF.

This clone was recorded once. J is TRBJ1-1 and V is TRBV5-4, with 7 bases aligning to TRBD1. CDR1 and CDR2 (germline): SGHNT, YYREEE (reference sequence). J gave up 1 base and V 1 base, and 4 bases lay outside the gene matches. This CDR3 is built from 15 residues. In DNA, the CDR3 is TGTGCCAGCAGCTTGCCAGGGGGACGGAACACTGAAGCTTTCTTT. Translation: CASSLPGGRNTEAFF.

The gene calls are TRBV15 and TRBJ1-5; possibly TRBD1 for D (5 bases). The CDR3 totals 17 residues. Germline V gene data show CDR1 as LNHNV and CDR2 as YYDKDF (reference sequence). V dropped 0 bases and J dropped 6 bases, with 18 bases sitting between them. DNA for the CDR3: TGTGCCACCAGCAGAGATTGGGGCAGGGTGCAGGGTCAGCCCCAGCATTTT. Translated, it gives CATSRDWGRVQGQPQHF. The full variable domain, in which reference TRBV15 and TRBJ1-5 provide the parts outside the CDR3, is DAMVIQNPRYQVTQFGKPVTLSCSQTLNHNVMYWYQQKSSQAPKLLFHYYDKDFNNEADTPDNFQSRRPNTSFCFLDIRSPGLGDTAMYLCATSRDWGRVQGQPQHFGDGTRLSIL.